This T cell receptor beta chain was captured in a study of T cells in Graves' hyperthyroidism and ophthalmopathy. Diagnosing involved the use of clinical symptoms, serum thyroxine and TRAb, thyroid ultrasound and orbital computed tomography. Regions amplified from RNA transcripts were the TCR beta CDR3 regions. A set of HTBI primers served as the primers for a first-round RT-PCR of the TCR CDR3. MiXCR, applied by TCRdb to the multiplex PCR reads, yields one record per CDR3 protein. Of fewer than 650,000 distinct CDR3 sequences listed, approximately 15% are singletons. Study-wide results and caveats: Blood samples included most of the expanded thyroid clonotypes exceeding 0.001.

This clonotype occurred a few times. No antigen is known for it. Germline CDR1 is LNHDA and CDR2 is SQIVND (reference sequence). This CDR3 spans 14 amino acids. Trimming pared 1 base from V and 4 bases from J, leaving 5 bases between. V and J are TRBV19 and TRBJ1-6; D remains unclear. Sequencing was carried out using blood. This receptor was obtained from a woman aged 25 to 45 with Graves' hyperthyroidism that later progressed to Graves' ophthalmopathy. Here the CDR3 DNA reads TGTGCCAGTAGTATAGCAGTTTATAATTCACCCCTCCACTTT. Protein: CASSIAVYNSPLHF.